This section outlines one T cell receptor (beta chain) sequence together with its context. The antigen it binds to is not known. No qualities accompany the bases; no much larger clone lies one base away. This entry is derived from a study of human T cells and chemical hapten exposure (dated by TCRdb to about 2021). Study-wide context: For sensitization, 2% DPC in acetone was applied to a roughly 2 cm by roughly 2 cm area of upper inner arm skin. Patients additionally received weekly therapeutic DPC doses to the scalp throughout the approximately 24-week study period. Blood samples were taken from patients before sensitization (week 0) and then at 2, 6 and about 24 weeks after DPC sensitization. The libraries were sequenced as a pool, and the TCR yield per sample differed mostly because of small variations in library volumes within the pool. Most of the patients in the cohort were female, and the cohort covered alopecia areata with under or over 50% scalp involvement, alopecia totalis and alopecia universalis. Patch testing was performed on the upper back with Finn chambers containing 0.01% DPC, and the patch tests were scored after 6 days according to International Contact Dermatitis Research Group standards. For TCR sequencing, blood came from 25 to 35 alopecia patients at anywhere from one to four time points (pre-sensitization, 2, 6 and 24 weeks). The study tracked peripheral blood TCR repertoire changes in vivo during primary and secondary sensitization to the hapten diphenylcyclopropenone (DPC) in alopecia patients. Summary of the overall study and its limitations: The number of TCRs above 1 in 1000 frequency did not change with DPC sensitization; there was no evidence of global repertoire structure alterations. Compared with pre-sensitization or healthy control sets, expanded TCRs formed significantly more large CDR3 similarity clusters, which is consistent with antigen-driven responses. After repeated subsampling, changes were observed in the strength of the expansion versus patch-test correlation and in the threshold at which the correlation became significant. Because all patients had alopecia, a presumed autoimmune disease, the immune response of the patients might differ from that of healthy individuals. Patch test score correlated positively with the number of PT1 expanded TCRs, reaching significance at thresholds 8, 16 and 32 but not at 4.

Library preparation was by RACE. The sequencer listed for this sample is NextSeq 500. During library preparation, unique molecular identifiers were attached to individual cDNA molecules so that TCRs could be counted in a quantitative, reproducible way. For every blood RNA sample, sequencing covered both the TCR alpha and TCR beta chains. On the authors' methods: The median number of TCRs per sample was around 100,000, ranging from roughly 20,000 to 700,000. The Decombinator software suite was used to annotate the V, J and CDR3 of the TCR reads. For the PS versus PT1 abundance plots, all samples were subsampled to the same number of TCRs (28,000). TCRs were defined as expanded if absent before sensitization and observed at least eight times at the 2-week time point. Using fastp trimming at Q25 and MiXCR clonotype assembly, TCRdb reanalyzed the public sequencing data and kept in-frame beta chains. Each record represents a unique CDR3 protein, reported with the most common genes and DNA among its rows. The V and J calls and clone size come from TCRdb's table, not from the authors' own analysis. The sample table holds 250,000 or so distinct CDR3 sequences, of which around 7% were seen once. 1.2% of the sample is taken by the ten largest.

The time point label corresponds to: pre-sensitization, week 0. The treatment or condition tag for this specimen amounts to: therapeutic diphenylcyclopropenone sensitization with weekly scalp DPC. Blood at each patch-test visit was drawn before the patch test was applied. Patients were eligible if aged 18 to 70, diagnosed with alopecia and judged suitable for DPC therapy, and pregnant patients were excluded. Unfractionated whole blood was collected in Tempus Blood RNA tubes, and total RNA was extracted from that blood. V is reduced by 2 bases and J by 1 base, leaving a spacing of 8 bases between them. The cysteine opens and the phenylalanine closes a CDR3 of 15 amino acids. Only the CDR3 region is kept as DNA, spanning 45 bases read in frame from base 1. CDR1 MNHEY and CDR2 SVGEGT are derived from the germline V gene.

The TCR was taken from a young man with alopecia areata. Some clones in this sample may be carry-over from other donors' samples. This specimen was whole blood, taken in connection with sensitization to the hapten diphenylcyclopropenone (DPC). The chain is encoded by TRBV6-2 or TRBV6-3 joined to TRBJ2-2; the D region is possibly TRBD1 or TRBD2, each matching across 5 bases. Here is the DNA: TGTGCCAGCAGTTACGGGACGGTGAACACCGGGGAGCTGTTTTTT. Its translation reads: CASSYGTVNTGELFF.